The 24 T cell receptor beta chains given below trace back to one sample, sequenced in a study of OX40 agonist ivuxolimab in advanced cancers. Assay: immunoSEQ multiplex PCR; the TCRdb copy retains only in-frame clones and omits some. Altogether about 78,000 clones are present, over 75% being singletons, with the ten largest covering around 0.23%. Sequenced material: CD4+ or CD8+ T cells sorted from blood, taken in a trial of the OX40 agonist ivuxolimab. All receptors come from an adult with an advanced solid tumor such as melanoma, head and neck, liver or kidney cancer.

The chain is built from TRBV10-3 and TRBJ1-5, with D uncertain. Per the germline V gene, CDR1 is ENHRY and CDR2 is SYGVKD. This CDR3 comprises 12 residues. Trimming took 10 bases from V and 3 from J, leaving 10 bases between them. Here the CDR3 reads CATNTPNQPQHF. CDR3 nucleotide sequence: TGTGCCACCAACACCCCCAATCAGCCCCAGCATTTT.

In this sample, this clone turned up once. J is TRBJ2-5 and V is TRBV5-1; 10 bases are shared with TRBD1. This CDR3 is built from 16 residues. The germline gives CDR1 SGHRS, CDR2 YFSETQ. The J segment lost 4 bases and the V segment lost 0 bases, leaving 6 bases of the junction unmatched. CDR3 DNA sequence: TGCGCCAGCAGCTTGGGTACGACAGGGGGCAGAGAGACCCAGTACTTC. This gives the protein CASSLGTTGGRETQYF.

The V call is TRBV25-1, the J call TRBJ2-7, with 9 nucleotides matching TRBD1. The length of the CDR3 is 14 residues. CDR1 and CDR2 from the germline V gene are MGHDK and SYGVNS. V lost 4 bases to trimming and J lost 4 bases; unmatched junction nucleotides: 5. The CDR3 sequence is CASSGTGQGYEQYF. CDR3 DNA sequence: TGTGCCAGCAGTGGGACAGGACAGGGGTACGAGCAGTACTTC.

This chain connects TRBV11-2 to TRBJ2-5; 7 bases line up with TRBD1. CDR3 size: 13 residues. V was pared by 5 bases and J by 7 bases, with 7 bases of the junction left unmatched. Germline V gene sequence: CDR1 SGHAT, CDR2 FQNNGV. This CDR3 reads CASSLGQAGTQYF. The DNA of the CDR3 is TGTGCCAGCAGCCTCGGACAGGCCGGGACCCAGTACTTC. The whole variable domain, remainder taken from reference TRBV11-2 and TRBJ2-5, is EAGVAQSPRYKIIEKRQSVAFWCNPISGHATLYWYQQILGQGPKLLIQFQNNGVVDDSQLPKDRFSAERLKGVDSTLKIQPAKLEDSAVYLCASSLGQAGTQYFGPGTRLLVL.

The V gene is TRBV11-2, the J gene TRBJ2-1; 7 bases are a match to TRBD1. The CDR3 spans 13 residues. V trimming: 5 bases; J trimming: 5 bases; junction bases outside the gene matches: 3. CDR1 and CDR2 (germline): SGHAT, FQNNGV. The CDR3 region is CASSRGQNNEQFF. The CDR3 DNA reads as TGTGCCAGCAGCAGGGGACAGAACAATGAGCAGTTCTTC. Based on the CDR3 plus reference TRBV11-2 and TRBJ2-1, the full variable domain is EAGVAQSPRYKIIEKRQSVAFWCNPISGHATLYWYQQILGQGPKLLIQFQNNGVVDDSQLPKDRFSAERLKGVDSTLKIQPAKLEDSAVYLCASSRGQNNEQFFGPGTRLTVL.

The chain has TRBV27 and TRBJ2-5; perhaps TRBD2 as D (5 bases). Germline V gives CDR1 MNHEY, CDR2 SMNVEV (reference sequence). The CDR3 covers 13 residues. Deletions cut 6 bases from V and 1 base from J, with 9 bases between. The CDR3 is CASRPGIQETQYF. For the CDR3, the DNA is TGTGCCAGCAGACCCGGGATCCAAGAGACCCAGTACTTC.

The chain is built from TRBV4-1 and TRBJ2-5, with 7 nucleotides matching TRBD2. Looked up from germline, CDR1 is MGHRA and CDR2 is YSYEKL. CDR3 size: 16 residues. With V trimmed by 4 bases and J by 4 bases, 12 bases remained unmatched. The DNA for the CDR3 is TGCGCCAGCAGCCCCGCGGGAGCGGGATACGTAGAGACCCAGTACTTC. Translation: CASSPAGAGYVETQYF.

This chain uses TRBV19 with TRBJ1-1; the D is unclear. The length of the CDR3 is 14 residues. Germline V gene data show CDR1 as LNHDA and CDR2 as SQIVND (reference sequence). V was shortened by 4 bases and J by 3 bases, with 12 bases between the two germline ends. CDR3 in amino acids: CASSTLERDTEAFF. CDR3 coding DNA: TGTGCCAGTAGTACCCTCGAGAGGGACACTGAAGCTTTCTTT.

The chain combines TRBV6-1 with TRBJ1-5, with D perhaps TRBD1 (6 bases). V was trimmed by 2 bases and J by 1 base, leaving 12 bases between them. CDR3 length: 16 amino acids. Per the germline V gene, CDR1 is MNHNS and CDR2 is SASEGT. The CDR3 spells CASSEQMGQSNQPQHF. The CDR3 coding sequence is TGTGCCAGCAGTGAACAAATGGGACAAAGCAATCAGCCCCAGCATTTT.

The J gene is TRBJ2-7, the V gene TRBV6-1; 10 nucleotides match TRBD1. V shed 3 bases and J 2 bases; nucleotides not matched to a gene: 4. Germline CDR1 reads MNHNS; CDR2 reads SASEGT. The CDR3 consists of 15 residues. The CDR3 nucleotides are TGTGCCAGCAGTGATTCCGGGACAGGGGCCTACGAGCAGTACTTC. Translation gives CASSDSGTGAYEQYF.

CDR3 nucleotides: TGCAGCGTTGAAGGGCTGGGCGAGACCCAGTACTTC. Protein: CSVEGLGETQYF. The chain combines TRBV29-1 with TRBJ2-5; D gene ambiguous. V was trimmed by 1 base and J by 5 bases, leaving 8 bases between them. The CDR3 sequence is 12 residues long. Germline CDR1 and CDR2: SQVTM and ANQGSEA.

This sequence joins TRBV5-6 and TRBJ1-1; D ambiguous. Germline V gene data show CDR1 as SGHDT and CDR2 as YYEEEE. V lost 1 base and J 6 bases, leaving 7 bases between the germline ends. There are 12 residues in the CDR3. CDR3 in amino acids: CASSLNTAEAFF. DNA of the CDR3: TGTGCCAGCAGCTTGAACACGGCTGAAGCTTTCTTT.

V and J are TRBV5-1 and TRBJ2-7; TRBD1 matches at 11 bases. V lost 0 bases, J lost 7 bases, and 6 bases stayed unmatched. CDR3 length: 15 amino acids. Looked up from germline, CDR1 is SGHRS and CDR2 is YFSETQ. CDR3 sequence reads: CASSLGRTGGREQYF. CDR3 in DNA: TGCGCCAGCAGCTTGGGTAGGACAGGGGGCCGGGAGCAGTACTTC.

V and J are TRBV18 and TRBJ1-2; tentatively, D is TRBD1 (5 bases). Between the trimmed V and J ends, which lost 3 bases and 4 bases, there was a span of 15 bases. The CDR3 contains 15 residues. Germline V gives CDR1 KGHSH, CDR2 LQKENI. CDR3 DNA: TGTGCCAGCTCACCCCAGGACACACTTATCTATGGCTACACCTTC. Protein product: CASSPQDTLIYGYTF.

The chain recombines TRBV4-1 with TRBJ2-5, with 11 bases identical to TRBD2. The ends lost 3 bases at V and 3 bases at J; junction bases unmatched: 9. Germline V gives CDR1 MGHRA, CDR2 YSYEKL. The CDR3 is 17 amino acids. The CDR3, as DNA: TGCGCCAGCAGCCAGACGGGGACTAGCGGACCCGAAGAGACCCAGTACTTC. The encoded protein is CASSQTGTSGPEETQYF.

In its sample, this clone was seen once. The chain joins TRBV11-3 to TRBJ1-5; D gene uncertain. Deletions cut 9 bases from V and 1 base from J, with 19 bases between. The germline gives CDR1 SGHNT, CDR2 YENEEA. The CDR3 has 16 amino acids. The DNA of the CDR3 is TGTGCCAGAACGCCCCCAAGGGAAGGGAGCAATCAGCCCCAGCATTTT. This translates into CARTPPREGSNQPQHF.

CDR3 coding DNA: TGTGCCACCCAAAGGCAGGGAAGCTACACCTTC. Its translation is CATQRQGSYTF. The chain carries TRBV6-5 and TRBJ1-2; D is possibly TRBD1 (5 bases). CDR1 is MNHEY and CDR2 is SVGAGI in the germline V gene. The CDR3 contains 11 residues. V was trimmed by 10 bases and J by 9 bases, leaving 15 bases between them.

The chain joins TRBV5-6 to TRBJ2-7, with 13 nucleotides matching TRBD2. Trimming took 4 bases from V and 3 from J; bases not matched to a gene: 4. CDR1 is SGHDT and CDR2 is YYEEEE in the germline V gene. This CDR3 contains 15 residues. CDR3 nucleotide sequence: TGTGCCAGCAGCCCGGGACTAGCGGGGCACTACGAGCAGTACTTC. It encodes CASSPGLAGHYEQYF. The variable domain in full, completed from reference TRBV5-6 and TRBJ2-7, reads DAGVTQSPTHLIKTRGQQVTLRCSPKSGHDTVSWYQQALGQGPQFIFQYYEEEERQRGNFPDRFSGHQFPNYSSELNVNALLLGDSALYLCASSPGLAGHYEQYFGPGTRLTVT.

The sample holds a few counts of this clone. The chain carries TRBV7-9 and TRBJ2-1, with 9 bases that match TRBD2. Germline V gene data show CDR1 as SEHNR and CDR2 as FQNEAQ (reference sequence). V dropped 4 bases and J dropped 8; count of bases not matched to a gene: 9. The CDR3 sequence is 15 residues long. In DNA, the CDR3 is TGTGCCAGCAGCTCGGCGGGAGGGCCGGTCGATGAGCAGTTCTTC. This gives the protein CASSSAGGPVDEQFF.

This rearrangement joins TRBV5-6 to TRBJ2-3; D is ambiguous. This CDR3 comprises 14 residues. The germline CDR1 and CDR2 sequences are SGHDT and YYEEEE. The V gene lost 6 bases and the J gene lost 1 base, with 12 bases spanning the gap. CDR3 sequence reads: CASTPLRGTDTQYF. The CDR3 region has the DNA TGTGCCAGCACCCCTCTTCGGGGCACAGATACGCAGTATTTT.

The rearrangement links TRBV7-2 to TRBJ2-1; 10 nucleotides agree with TRBD2. CDR1 is SGHTA, CDR2 FQGNSA, per germline. The V and J ends lost 5 bases and 4 bases, in that order; junction bases with no gene match: 2. The CDR3 covers 14 residues. The CDR3 reads CASSGTSVYNEQFF. In DNA, the CDR3 is TGTGCCAGCAGCGGGACTAGCGTGTACAATGAGCAGTTCTTC. Drawing the rest from reference TRBV7-2 and TRBJ2-1, the complete variable domain is GAGVSQSPSNKVTEKGKDVELRCDPISGHTALYWYRQSLGQGLEFLIYFQGNSAPDKSGLPSDRFSAERTGGSVSTLTIQRTQQEDSAVYLCASSGTSVYNEQFFGPGTRLTVL.

Of note for this clone: A read error may account for a junction end that differs from germline. This chain connects TRBV2 to TRBJ1-5; D is possibly TRBD1 (5 bases). The CDR3 loop spans 14 amino acids. Germline CDR1 reads SNHLY; CDR2 reads FYNNEI. The CDR3 is CASSEQGPNQPQHF. In DNA, the CDR3 is TGTGCCAGCAGTGAACAGGGACCTAATCAACCCCAGCATTTT.

The gene calls are TRBV7-2 and TRBJ2-5, with 7 nucleotides matching TRBD2. CDR1 is SGHTA, CDR2 FQGNSA, per germline. There are 14 residues in the CDR3. The V and J ends lost 5 bases and 10 bases, in that order; junction bases with no gene match: 13. CDR3 sequence: CASSPQGSSGYQYF. CDR3 in DNA: TGTGCCAGCAGCCCTCAGGGCTCTAGCGGTTACCAGTACTTC.

The chain combines TRBV28 with TRBJ1-1; 8 bases align to TRBD1. V lost 0 bases and J lost 6; bases outside the gene matches: 6. The CDR3 runs to 15 residues. Germline V gives CDR1 MDHEN, CDR2 SYDVKM. The CDR3 reads CASSLWDREVPEAFF. The CDR3 nucleotides are TGTGCCAGCAGTTTATGGGACAGGGAGGTCCCTGAAGCTTTCTTT. The full variable domain, completed using reference TRBV28 and TRBJ1-1, is DVKVTQSSRYLVKRTGEKVFLECVQDMDHENMFWYRQDPGLGLRLIYFSYDVKMKEKGDIPEGYSVSREKKERFSLILESASTNQTSMYLCASSLWDREVPEAFFGQGTRLTVV.